Below, 11 T cell receptor beta chains from the same sample are listed, as sequenced in a study of Graves' ophthalmopathy and Graves' hyperthyroidism (dated by TCRdb to 2017 to 2018). Sequencing used an Illumina HiSeq 2000. For repertoire sequencing, the TCR beta CDR3 regions were amplified from RNA transcripts. HTBI primers and the Qiagen OneStep RT-PCR kit were used in a first-round RT-PCR, which was followed by a second-round multiplex PCR, size selection and purification. Clones were called with MiXCR by TCRdb after fastp trimmed the public reads at Q25, and only in-frame beta chains were retained. Identical CDR3 proteins give one entry, which carries the most common genes and DNA. This sample comprises 300,000 to 500,000 distinct CDR3 sequences, roughly 14% of them detected only once. The ten top clones hold about 7.3% of the sample. Sequencing used peripheral blood. These TCRs come from a woman between 18 and 29 years old with stable Graves' hyperthyroidism. Donor details come from another sample of the same person, matched by shared clones.

This clonotype was recorded at least ten times. V gene TRBV7-8 combines with J gene TRBJ1-1, with 11 bases that match TRBD1. The CDR3 covers 16 residues. The junction had 4 bases not matched to a gene; V was cut back by 4 bases and J by 0 bases. The germline CDR1 and CDR2 sequences are SGHVS and FQNEAQ. DNA of the CDR3: TGTGCCAGCAGCTGGGGGACAGGGGGGATGAACACTGAAGCTTTCTTT. Translated, it gives CASSWGTGGMNTEAFF.

This clonotype came up many times. The chain recombines TRBV11-2 with TRBJ2-5, with 9 positions matching TRBD2. The CDR3 is made up of 17 amino acids. V was clipped by 1 base and J by 4 bases; unmatched bases: 10. The germline gives CDR1 SGHAT, CDR2 FQNNGV. The CDR3: CASSLVAGGPPGETQYF. CDR3 DNA sequence: TGTGCCAGCAGCTTAGTGGCGGGGGGGCCCCCCGGAGAGACCCAGTACTTC.

This chain connects TRBV11-2 to TRBJ2-7, with a weak D call TRBD1 (7 bases). V lost 0 bases and J 0 bases, leaving 12 bases between the germline ends. The CDR3 is made up of 16 amino acids. Germline V gene data show CDR1 as SGHAT and CDR2 as FQNNGV. CDR3: CASSLDWRGPSYEQYF. CDR3 DNA: TGTGCCAGCAGCTTAGATTGGAGGGGGCCCTCCTACGAGCAGTACTTC.

This clonotype occurred a few times. The chain carries TRBV13 and TRBJ2-1; possibly TRBD1 or TRBD2 for D (5 bases each). Trimming took 4 bases from V and 1 from J, leaving 14 bases between them. This CDR3 contains 16 residues. Germline values: CDR1 PRHDT, CDR2 FYEKMQ (reference sequence). CDR3 sequence reads: CASSSKVGASYNEQFF. The CDR3, as DNA: TGTGCCAGCAGCTCTAAAGTCGGGGCGTCCTACAATGAGCAGTTCTTC.

Regarding this clonotype: A read error may explain this, as a much larger clone is one base away. This chain joins TRBV20-1 and TRBJ2-4, with 10 nucleotides matching TRBD2. The CDR3 has 14 amino acids. Germline values: CDR1 DFQATT, CDR2 SNEGSKA (reference sequence). J gave up 6 bases and V 3 bases, and 5 bases lay outside the gene matches. The CDR3 reads CSASTSGERNIQYF. The CDR3 DNA reads TGCAGTGCTAGTACTAGCGGGGAAAGAAACATTCAGTACTTC.

The table lists this clonotype with many counts. This chain joins TRBV15 and TRBJ2-7; TRBD2 might be the D (6 bases). Trimming removed 1 base from V and 5 bases from J, with 15 bases in between. CDR1 LNHNV and CDR2 YYDKDF come from the germline V gene (reference sequence). The CDR3 runs 15 residues. The CDR3 DNA reads as TGTGCCACCAGCAGAGGCGGACTACAGAGCCACGAGCAGTACTTC. It translates to CATSRGGLQSHEQYF.

This clonotype was counted at least ten times. The V call is TRBV20-1, the J call TRBJ2-7; D unresolved. Germline V lookup: CDR1 DFQATT, CDR2 SNEGSKA (reference sequence). The CDR3 runs 12 residues. V lost 4 bases and J 3 bases, leaving 10 bases between the germline ends. The CDR3 nucleotides are TGCAGTGCTAAGCAGAATAACTACGAGCAGTACTTC. Its translation: CSAKQNNYEQYF.

This clonotype was detected a few times. The V call is TRBV5-1, the J call TRBJ2-2; 14 bases are shared with TRBD2. This CDR3 has 16 amino acids. Trimming took 4 bases from V and 6 from J; bases not matched to a gene: 5. Germline V gene sequence: CDR1 SGHRS, CDR2 YFSETQ. This chain's CDR3 is CASSRLTSGGAGELFF. The CDR3 DNA reads TGCGCCAGCAGCCGGCTGACTAGCGGGGGGGCCGGGGAGCTGTTTTTT. Together with reference TRBV5-1 and TRBJ2-2, the CDR3 gives the full variable domain: KAGVTQTPRYLIKTRGQQVTLSCSPISGHRSVSWYQQTPGQGLQFLFEYFSETQRNKGNFPGRFSGRQFSNSRSEMNVSTLELGDSALYLCASSRLTSGGAGELFFGEGSRLTVL.

V usage is TRBV5-1 and J usage is TRBJ1-1; perhaps TRBD1 as D (6 bases). CDR1 is SGHRS and CDR2 is YFSETQ in the germline V gene. V was clipped by 2 bases and J by 0 bases, with 11 bases between them. This CDR3 contains 15 residues. The CDR3 protein is CASSFGGRVNTEAFF. The DNA for the CDR3 is TGCGCCAGCAGCTTTGGGGGGCGAGTGAACACTGAAGCTTTCTTT. Full variable domain (rest looked up from reference TRBV5-1 and TRBJ1-1): KAGVTQTPRYLIKTRGQQVTLSCSPISGHRSVSWYQQTPGQGLQFLFEYFSETQRNKGNFPGRFSGRQFSNSRSEMNVSTLELGDSALYLCASSFGGRVNTEAFFGQGTRLTVV.

This clonotype appeared many times. The chain carries TRBV2 and TRBJ2-7, with D possibly being TRBD1 or TRBD2 (7 bases each). V lost 8 bases and J lost 7, with 21 bases in between. The CDR3 covers 14 residues. Germline CDR1 and CDR2: SNHLY and FYNNEI. CDR3 loop: CASGQGRGGWEQYF. The CDR3 nucleotides read TGTGCCAGCGGCCAAGGCAGGGGGGGCTGGGAGCAGTACTTC.

There are many counts of this clonotype. The chain couples TRBV4-1 to TRBJ2-5, with D possibly matching TRBD2 (6 bases). The CDR3 extends over 15 amino acids. Per the germline V gene, CDR1 is MGHRA and CDR2 is YSYEKL. V dropped 3 bases and J dropped 7 bases, with 18 bases sitting between them. CDR3 protein: CASSHRVTGVRTQYF. The DNA of the CDR3 is TGCGCCAGCAGCCACCGGGTTACGGGGGTACGGACCCAGTACTTC.